This TCR beta chain was found in a study of graft-versus-host responses after intestinal transplantation. The CDR3 runs to 16 residues. Germline loops: CDR1 SGHVS, CDR2 FNYEAQ. V lost 1 base to trimming and J lost 3 bases, with 10 bases between them. TCRdb keeps only in-frame clones here, not all; method: immunoSEQ multiplex PCR. Altogether a few thousand clones are present, 25% to 40% being singletons, with the ten largest covering 6.2%. This sequence was found in a human patient who was an organ donor for intestinal transplantation. This sequence joins TRBV7-6 and TRBJ1-6; D gene unclear. The source material was alloreactive CD4+ T cells from a mixed lymphocyte reaction culture, sampled before transplantation. Described subset: CFSE-low proliferating T cells sorted from approximately six-day pre-transplant mixed lymphocyte reaction (GvH or HvG direction). In DNA, the CDR3 is TGTGCCAGCAGCTTAGGTGATGACTTCTATAATTCACCCCTCCACTTT. This translates into CASSLGDDFYNSPLHF.